The present T cell receptor (beta chain) was sequenced within a study of blood T cell repertoires in COVID-19. Germline CDR1 reads LNHDA; CDR2 reads SQIVND (reference sequence). The V gene end was trimmed by 10 bases and the J gene end by 4 bases; junction bases not matched to a gene: 7. This CDR3 is 13 amino acids long. The protocol was immunoSEQ multiplex PCR, while the TCRdb copy is restricted to in-frame clones and leaves out a portion. Of approximately 260,000 clones listed, about 88% were seen once; the top ten hold about 6.2%. The clonotype originates from a woman in her fifties or sixties who had been exposed to COVID-19. The rearrangement links TRBV19 to TRBJ2-3, with 8 bases aligning to TRBD1. The sequenced material came from PBMCs or T cells enriched from blood (not recorded which). For the CDR3, the DNA is TGTGCCACCGCCGACAGGGGAGCAGATACGCAGTATTTT. Amino acids: CATADRGADTQYF.